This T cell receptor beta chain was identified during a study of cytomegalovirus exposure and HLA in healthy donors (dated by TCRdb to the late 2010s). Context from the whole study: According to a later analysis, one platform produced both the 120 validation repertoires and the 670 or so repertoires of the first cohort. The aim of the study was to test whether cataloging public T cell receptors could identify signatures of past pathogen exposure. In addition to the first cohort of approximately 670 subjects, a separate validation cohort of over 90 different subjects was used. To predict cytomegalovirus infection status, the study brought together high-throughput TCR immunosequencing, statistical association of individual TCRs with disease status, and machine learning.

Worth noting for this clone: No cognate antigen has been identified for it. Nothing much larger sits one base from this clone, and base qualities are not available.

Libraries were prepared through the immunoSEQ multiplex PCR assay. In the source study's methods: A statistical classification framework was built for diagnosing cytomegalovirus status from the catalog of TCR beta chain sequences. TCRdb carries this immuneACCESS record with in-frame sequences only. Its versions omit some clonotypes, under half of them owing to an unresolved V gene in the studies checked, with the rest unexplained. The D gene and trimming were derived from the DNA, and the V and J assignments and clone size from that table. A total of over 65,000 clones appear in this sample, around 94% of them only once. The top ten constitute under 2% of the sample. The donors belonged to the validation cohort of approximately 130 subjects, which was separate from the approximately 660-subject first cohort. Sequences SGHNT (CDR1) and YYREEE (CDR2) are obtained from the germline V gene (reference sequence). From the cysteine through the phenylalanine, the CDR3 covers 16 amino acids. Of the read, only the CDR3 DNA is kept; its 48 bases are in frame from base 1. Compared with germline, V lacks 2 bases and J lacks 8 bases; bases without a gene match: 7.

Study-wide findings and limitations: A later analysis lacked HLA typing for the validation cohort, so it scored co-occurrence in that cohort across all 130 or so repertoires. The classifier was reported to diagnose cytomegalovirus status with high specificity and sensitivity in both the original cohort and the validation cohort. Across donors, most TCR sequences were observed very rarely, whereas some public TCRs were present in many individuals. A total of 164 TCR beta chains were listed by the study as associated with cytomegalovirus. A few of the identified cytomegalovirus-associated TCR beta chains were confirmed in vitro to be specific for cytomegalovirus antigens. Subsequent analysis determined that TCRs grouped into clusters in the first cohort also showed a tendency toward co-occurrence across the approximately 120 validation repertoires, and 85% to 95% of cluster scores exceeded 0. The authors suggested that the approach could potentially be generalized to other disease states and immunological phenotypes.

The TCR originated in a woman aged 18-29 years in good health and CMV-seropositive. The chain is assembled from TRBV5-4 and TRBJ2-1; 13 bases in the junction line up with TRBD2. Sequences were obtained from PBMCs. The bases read TGTGCCAGCAGCTTCCCCGGGACTAGCGGGAACTATGAGCAGTTCTTC. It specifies CASSFPGTSGNYEQFF.